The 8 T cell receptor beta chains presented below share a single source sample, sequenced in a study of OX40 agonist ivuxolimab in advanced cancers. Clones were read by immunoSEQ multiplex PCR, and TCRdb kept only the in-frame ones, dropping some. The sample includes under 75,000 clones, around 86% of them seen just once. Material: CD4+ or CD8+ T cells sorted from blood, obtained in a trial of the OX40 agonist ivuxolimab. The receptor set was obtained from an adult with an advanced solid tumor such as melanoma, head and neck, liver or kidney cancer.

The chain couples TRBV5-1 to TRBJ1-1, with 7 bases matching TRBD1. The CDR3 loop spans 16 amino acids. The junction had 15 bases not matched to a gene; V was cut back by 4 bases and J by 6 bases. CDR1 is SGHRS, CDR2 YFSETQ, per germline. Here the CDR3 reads CASSLGTARRFPEAFF. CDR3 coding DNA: TGCGCCAGCAGCCTAGGGACAGCCCGCCGATTCCCTGAAGCTTTCTTT.

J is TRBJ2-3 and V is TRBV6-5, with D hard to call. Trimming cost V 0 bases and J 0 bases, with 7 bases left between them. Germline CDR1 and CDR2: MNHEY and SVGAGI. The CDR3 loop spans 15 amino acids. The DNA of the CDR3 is TGTGCCAGCAGTTACTCGGCATCTAGCACAGATACGCAGTATTTT. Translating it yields CASSYSASSTDTQYF.

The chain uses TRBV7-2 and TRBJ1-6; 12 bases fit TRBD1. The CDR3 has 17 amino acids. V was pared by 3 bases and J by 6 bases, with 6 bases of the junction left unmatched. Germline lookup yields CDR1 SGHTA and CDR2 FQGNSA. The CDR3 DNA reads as TGTGCCAGCAGCTTCACCGGGACAGGGGGCTCTAATTCACCCCTCCACTTT. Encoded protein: CASSFTGTGGSNSPLHF. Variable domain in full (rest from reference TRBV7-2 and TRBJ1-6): GAGVSQSPSNKVTEKGKDVELRCDPISGHTALYWYRQSLGQGLEFLIYFQGNSAPDKSGLPSDRFSAERTGGSVSTLTIQRTQQEDSAVYLCASSFTGTGGSNSPLHFGNGTRLTVT.

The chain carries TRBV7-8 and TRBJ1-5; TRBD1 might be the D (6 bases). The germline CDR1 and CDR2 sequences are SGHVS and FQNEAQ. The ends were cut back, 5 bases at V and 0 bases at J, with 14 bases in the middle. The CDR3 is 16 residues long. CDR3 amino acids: CASSIGQPNSNQPQHF. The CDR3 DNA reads TGTGCCAGCAGCATAGGACAGCCAAATAGCAATCAGCCCCAGCATTTT.

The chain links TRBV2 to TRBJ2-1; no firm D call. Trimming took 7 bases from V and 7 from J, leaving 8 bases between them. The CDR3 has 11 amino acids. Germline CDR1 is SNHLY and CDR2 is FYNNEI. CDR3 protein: CASMNSNEQFF. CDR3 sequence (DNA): TGTGCCAGCATGAATTCGAATGAGCAGTTCTTC.

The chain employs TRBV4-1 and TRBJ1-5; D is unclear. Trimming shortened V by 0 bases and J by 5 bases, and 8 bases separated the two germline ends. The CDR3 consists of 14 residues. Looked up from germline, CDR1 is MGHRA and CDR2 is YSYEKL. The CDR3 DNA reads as TGCGCCAGCAGCCAAGATGGGAGAGATCAGCCCCAGCATTTT. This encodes CASSQDGRDQPQHF.

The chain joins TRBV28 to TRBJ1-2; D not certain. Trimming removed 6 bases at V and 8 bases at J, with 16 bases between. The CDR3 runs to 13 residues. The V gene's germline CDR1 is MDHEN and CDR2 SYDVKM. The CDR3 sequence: CASRKYGERGYTF. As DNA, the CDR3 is TGTGCCAGCAGAAAATATGGGGAGCGAGGCTACACCTTC.

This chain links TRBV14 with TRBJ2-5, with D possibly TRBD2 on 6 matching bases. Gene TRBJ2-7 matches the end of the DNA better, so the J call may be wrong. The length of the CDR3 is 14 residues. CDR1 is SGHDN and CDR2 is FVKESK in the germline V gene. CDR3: CASSRTGRGGEQYF. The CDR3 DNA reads TGTGCCAGCAGCCGCACCGGAAGGGGAGGCGAGCAGTACTTC.